Listed below are T cell receptor beta chains from one sample, sequenced in a study of PD-1 blockade in classical Hodgkin lymphoma. Generated by immunoSEQ multiplex PCR, the TCRdb table keeps only in-frame clones and is missing some. The data contain about 94,000 clones, 89% of them singletons. Sequencing was performed on peripheral blood mononuclear cells (PBMCs), taken before the second cycle of nivolumab. All receptors derive from a human donor with classical Hodgkin lymphoma. Both conserved end residues are part of each CDR3. Fields, in order: V gene, J gene, clone size, D gene, CDR3 protein, CDR3 DNA. The D gene is left open where the match is weak. Some rows mark clone size as missing; the rest say once, few, many or name a class of expanded clone.

>TRBV27|TRBJ1-1|.|TRBD1
CASSRQGGITEAFF
TGTGCCAGCAGTCGCCAGGGGGGTATCACTGAAGCTTTCTTT
>TRBV27|TRBJ2-5|.|TRBD1
CASRLTGGAGETQYF
TGTGCCAGCAGGCTAACAGGGGGCGCCGGGGAGACCCAGTACTTC
>TRBV7-9|TRBJ2-7|.|TRBD2
CASSQPGLVGYEQYF
TGTGCCAGCAGCCAGCCGGGACTAGTGGGTTACGAGCAGTACTTC
>TRBV19|TRBJ1-1|.|.
CASSVGRGWNTEAFF
TGTGCCAGTAGTGTTGGTAGGGGGTGGAACACTGAAGCTTTCTTT
>TRBV7-3|TRBJ2-1|.|TRBD2
CASSTSGRAPYNEQFF
TGTGCCAGCAGCACAAGCGGGAGGGCCCCATACAATGAGCAGTTCTTC
>TRBV6-1|TRBJ1-1|.|.
CASSEASGINTEAFF
TGTGCCAGCAGTGAAGCCTCGGGGATAAACACTGAAGCTTTCTTT
>TRBV19|TRBJ1-4|.|.
CASRLTGEKLFF
TGTGCCAGTAGGTTAACAGGCGAAAAACTGTTTTTT
>TRBV25-1|TRBJ1-2|.|.
CASSERGRYYGYTF
TGTGCCAGCAGTGAACGTGGGCGCTACTATGGCTACACCTTC
>TRBV7-8|TRBJ1-3|.|.
CASSLLGGIMGGNTIYF
TGTGCCAGCAGCTTACTGGGGGGAATAATGGGCGGAAACACCATATATTTT
>TRBV5-1|TRBJ2-7|.|.
CASSLEQGSYEQYF
TGCGCCAGCAGCCTTGAACAGGGATCCTACGAGCAGTACTTC
>TRBV18|TRBJ2-5|once|.
CASSPVEGKTQYF
TGTGCCAGCTCACCCGTTGAGGGGAAGACCCAGTACTTC
>TRBV7-9|TRBJ2-5|.|.
CASSLWVRNGETQYF
TGTGCCAGCAGCTTATGGGTCAGGAACGGAGAGACCCAGTACTTC
>TRBV29-1|TRBJ2-1|.|TRBD2
CSAPAGIEQFF
TGCAGCGCTCCAGCGGGAATAGAGCAGTTCTTC
>TRBV27|TRBJ2-7|.|.
CASSLGHSPLYF
TGTGCCAGCAGCCTGGGACATTCCCCTCTGTACTTC
>TRBV15|TRBJ2-7|.|.
CATPGDEQYF
TGTGCCACCCCTGGGGACGAGCAGTACTTC
>TRBV2|TRBJ2-7|.|.
CASSGHSSLYEQYF
TGTGCCAGCAGTGGACACAGCTCCCTCTACGAGCAGTACTTC
>TRBV7-6|TRBJ2-3|.|.
CASSLSPVSTDTQYF
TGTGCCAGCAGCTTATCCCCAGTTAGCACAGATACGCAGTATTTT
>TRBV28|TRBJ2-1|.|.
CASSGGKWEVRTYNEQFF
TGTGCCAGCAGTGGGGGAAAGTGGGAGGTTCGAACCTACAATGAGCAGTTCTTC
>TRBV6-5|TRBJ2-1|.|.
CASSYSASYNEQFF
TGTGCCAGCAGTTACTCGGCCTCCTACAATGAGCAGTTCTTC
>TRBV7-8|TRBJ1-2|.|.
CASSFSDSGYTF
TGTGCCAGCAGCTTCTCGGACAGCGGCTACACCTTC
>TRBV6-5|TRBJ1-3|.|.
CASLPGPGGGNTIYF
TGTGCCAGCCTACCCGGGCCTGGAGGAGGAAACACCATATATTTT
>TRBV6-1|TRBJ2-5|.|.
CASSEVMGKETQYF
TGTGCCAGCAGTGAAGTTATGGGCAAGGAGACCCAGTACTTC